A selection of T cell receptor beta chains follows, all from one sample in a study of CD8 T cells in ankylosing spondylitis. TCRdb redid the calling of the 5' RACE reads with MiXCR, one entry per CDR3 protein. The data contain some 120,000 distinct CDR3 sequences, 7% of them singletons. The sample taken for sequencing was blood, either unsorted or a sorted T cell fraction (not recorded which). All receptors come from a male donor with ankylosing spondylitis or in good health (not recorded which). Both conserved end residues are part of each CDR3. Each record gives: V gene, clone size, D gene, J gene, CDR3 protein, CDR3 DNA. The D gene is left open where the match is weak. Clone size is stated in some rows and not others, as once, few, many or a class when expanded.

V gene: TRBV7-8
clone size: many
D gene: TRBD1
J gene: TRBJ1-6
CDR3 protein: CASSGVPLGQGANSPLHF
CDR3 DNA: TGTGCCAGCAGCGGCGTTCCACTCGGACAGGGCGCTAATTCACCCCTCCACTTT

V gene: TRBV6-5
clone size: many
D gene: TRBD1
J gene: TRBJ1-2
CDR3 protein: CASSYSGQGEGYGYTF
CDR3 DNA: TGTGCCAGCAGTTACTCGGGACAGGGGGAGGGGTATGGCTACACCTTC

V gene: TRBV20-1
clone size: -
D gene: -
J gene: TRBJ1-5
CDR3 protein: CSAREGASSNQPQHF
CDR3 DNA: TGCAGTGCTAGAGAGGGGGCTAGTAGCAATCAGCCCCAGCATTTT

V gene: TRBV20-1
clone size: many
D gene: TRBD2
J gene: TRBJ2-1
CDR3 protein: CSASVSGRNEQFF
CDR3 DNA: TGCAGTGCTAGCGTAAGCGGGAGGAATGAGCAGTTCTTC

V gene: TRBV5-1
clone size: many
D gene: -
J gene: TRBJ2-1
CDR3 protein: CASSPLTGGTISYNEQFF
CDR3 DNA: TGCGCCAGCAGCCCACTCACCGGCGGGACCATCTCCTACAATGAGCAGTTCTTC

V gene: TRBV7-8
clone size: many
D gene: TRBD1
J gene: TRBJ1-4
CDR3 protein: CASSLAHRGWDEKLFF
CDR3 DNA: TGTGCCAGCAGCTTAGCGCACAGGGGTTGGGATGAAAAACTGTTTTTT

V gene: TRBV18
clone size: many
D gene: -
J gene: TRBJ2-7
CDR3 protein: CASSPGYYEQYF
CDR3 DNA: TGTGCCAGCTCACCGGGGTACTACGAGCAGTACTTC

V gene: TRBV12-3/TRBV12-4
clone size: many
D gene: -
J gene: TRBJ1-2
CDR3 protein: CASSFTNYGYTF
CDR3 DNA: TGTGCCAGCAGTTTTACTAACTATGGCTACACCTTC

V gene: TRBV7-2
clone size: many
D gene: TRBD1
J gene: TRBJ1-4
CDR3 protein: CASSPTGGPNEKLFF
CDR3 DNA: TGTGCCAGCAGCCCTACAGGGGGCCCTAATGAAAAACTGTTTTTT

V gene: TRBV3-1
clone size: many
D gene: TRBD1
J gene: TRBJ1-1
CDR3 protein: CASSPRVRGGKTEAFF
CDR3 DNA: TGTGCCAGCAGCCCTCGGGTCAGGGGGGGAAAAACTGAAGCTTTCTTT

V gene: TRBV5-1
clone size: many
D gene: TRBD2
J gene: TRBJ2-3
CDR3 protein: CASSLASGGATDTQYF
CDR3 DNA: TGCGCCAGCAGCTTGGCCAGCGGGGGGGCCACAGATACGCAGTATTTT

V gene: TRBV7-2
clone size: -
D gene: -
J gene: TRBJ2-7
CDR3 protein: CASSLANSYEQYF
CDR3 DNA: TGTGCCAGCAGCTTGGCCAACTCCTACGAGCAGTACTTC

V gene: TRBV20-1
clone size: many
D gene: TRBD2
J gene: TRBJ2-5
CDR3 protein: CSARILKAGQQETQYF
CDR3 DNA: TGCAGTGCTAGAATCCTGAAAGCGGGGCAGCAAGAGACCCAGTACTTC

V gene: TRBV29-1
clone size: many
D gene: -
J gene: TRBJ2-5
CDR3 protein: CSVDSTQETQYF
CDR3 DNA: TGCAGCGTTGATTCGACCCAAGAGACCCAGTACTTC

V gene: TRBV5-1
clone size: -
D gene: -
J gene: TRBJ2-1
CDR3 protein: CASSLEQNEQFF
CDR3 DNA: TGCGCCAGCAGCTTAGAACAGAATGAGCAGTTCTTC

V gene: TRBV7-2
clone size: many
D gene: -
J gene: TRBJ1-4
CDR3 protein: CASSSPQGEKLFF
CDR3 DNA: TGTGCCAGCAGCTCCCCACAGGGTGAAAAACTGTTTTTT

V gene: TRBV20-1
clone size: many
D gene: TRBD1
J gene: TRBJ1-6
CDR3 protein: CSAYHRDRVGDSPLHF
CDR3 DNA: TGCAGTGCTTACCACAGAGACAGGGTGGGTGATTCACCCCTCCACTTT

V gene: TRBV7-8
clone size: -
D gene: TRBD1
J gene: TRBJ1-2
CDR3 protein: CASSLELDRGRWYGYTF
CDR3 DNA: TGTGCCAGCAGCTTAGAACTGGACAGGGGCCGATGGTATGGCTACACCTTC

V gene: TRBV3-1
clone size: many
D gene: -
J gene: TRBJ1-1
CDR3 protein: CASSQEGGNTEAFF
CDR3 DNA: TGTGCCAGCAGCCAAGAAGGGGGGAACACTGAAGCTTTCTTT

V gene: TRBV11-1
clone size: many
D gene: TRBD2
J gene: TRBJ2-2
CDR3 protein: CASTWSPGLAGPQNTGELFF
CDR3 DNA: TGTGCCAGCACTTGGTCTCCGGGCCTAGCGGGACCCCAGAACACCGGGGAGCTGTTTTTT

V gene: TRBV30
clone size: -
D gene: TRBD2
J gene: TRBJ2-3
CDR3 protein: CAWSRSGSGGTDTQYF
CDR3 DNA: TGTGCCTGGAGTCGCTCTGGTAGCGGGGGGACGGATACGCAGTATTTT

V gene: TRBV7-8
clone size: many
D gene: -
J gene: TRBJ2-1
CDR3 protein: CASSLAPPYQIYNEQFF
CDR3 DNA: TGTGCCAGCAGCTTAGCGCCACCCTACCAGATCTACAATGAGCAGTTCTTC

V gene: TRBV20-1
clone size: many
D gene: TRBD2
J gene: TRBJ2-3
CDR3 protein: CSASNSGRGADTQYF
CDR3 DNA: TGCAGTGCTTCTAATAGCGGGAGAGGAGCAGATACGCAGTATTTT

V gene: TRBV30
clone size: many
D gene: TRBD1
J gene: TRBJ1-4
CDR3 protein: CAWEQGSNEKLFF
CDR3 DNA: TGTGCCTGGGAACAGGGGTCTAATGAAAAACTGTTTTTT

V gene: TRBV7-9
clone size: many
D gene: TRBD1
J gene: TRBJ2-4
CDR3 protein: CASSLEGQGQNIQYF
CDR3 DNA: TGTGCCAGCAGCTTAGAGGGACAGGGCCAAAACATTCAGTACTTC

V gene: TRBV12-3/TRBV12-4
clone size: -
D gene: TRBD1
J gene: TRBJ2-1
CDR3 protein: CASSPGTGAYNEQFF
CDR3 DNA: TGTGCCAGCAGTCCGGGGACAGGGGCTTACAATGAGCAGTTCTTC

V gene: TRBV12-3/TRBV12-4
clone size: many
D gene: -
J gene: TRBJ1-2
CDR3 protein: CASNVSCGYTF
CDR3 DNA: TGTGCCAGCAACGTAAGTTGCGGCTACACCTTC

V gene: TRBV19
clone size: many
D gene: -
J gene: TRBJ1-5
CDR3 protein: CASTIERQPQHF
CDR3 DNA: TGTGCCAGTACTATCGAGCGGCAGCCCCAGCATTTT

V gene: TRBV3-1
clone size: many
D gene: TRBD2
J gene: TRBJ2-3
CDR3 protein: CASSRRLAGDTDTQYF
CDR3 DNA: TGTGCCAGCAGCCGGAGACTAGCGGGAGATACAGATACGCAGTATTTT

V gene: TRBV12-3/TRBV12-4
clone size: many
D gene: TRBD1
J gene: TRBJ2-5
CDR3 protein: CASSQTGTQETQYF
CDR3 DNA: TGTGCCAGCAGTCAGACAGGGACCCAAGAGACCCAGTACTTC

V gene: TRBV20-1
clone size: many
D gene: -
J gene: TRBJ2-1
CDR3 protein: CSARATTTYNNEQFF
CDR3 DNA: TGCAGTGCTAGAGCAACCACAACTTATAACAATGAGCAGTTCTTC

V gene: TRBV4-2
clone size: -
D gene: -
J gene: TRBJ1-1
CDR3 protein: CASSVRPGEGLTNTEAFF
CDR3 DNA: TGTGCCAGCAGCGTTCGCCCGGGGGAGGGGTTGACGAACACTGAAGCTTTCTTT

V gene: TRBV20-1
clone size: many
D gene: TRBD1
J gene: TRBJ2-7
CDR3 protein: CSARDSSYEQYF
CDR3 DNA: TGCAGTGCCCGGGACAGCTCCTACGAGCAGTACTTC

V gene: TRBV5-6
clone size: few
D gene: -
J gene: TRBJ2-7
CDR3 protein: CASSYNDGPSYEQYF
CDR3 DNA: TGTGCCAGCAGCTACAATGACGGACCCTCCTACGAGCAGTACTTC

V gene: TRBV7-9
clone size: many
D gene: -
J gene: TRBJ2-7
CDR3 protein: CASSFVVNSYEQYF
CDR3 DNA: TGTGCCAGCAGCTTTGTTGTGAATTCCTACGAGCAGTACTTC

V gene: TRBV5-1
clone size: many
D gene: TRBD1
J gene: TRBJ1-5
CDR3 protein: CASSLGGQEEQPQHF
CDR3 DNA: TGCGCCAGCAGCTTGGGGGGACAGGAAGAACAGCCCCAGCATTTT

V gene: TRBV3-1
clone size: once
D gene: TRBD2
J gene: TRBJ2-4
CDR3 protein: CASSLLAGGLGVKNIQYF
CDR3 DNA: TGTGCCAGCTCCCTACTAGCGGGGGGGCTTGGAGTCAAAAACATTCAGTACTTC

V gene: TRBV20-1
clone size: many
D gene: -
J gene: TRBJ2-4
CDR3 protein: CSARDRSGSLDIQYF
CDR3 DNA: TGCAGTGCTAGAGATAGGTCGGGGAGTTTAGACATTCAGTACTTC

V gene: TRBV5-6
clone size: many
D gene: TRBD1
J gene: TRBJ1-2
CDR3 protein: CASSLAQGPNYGYTF
CDR3 DNA: TGTGCCAGCAGCTTGGCACAGGGGCCTAACTATGGCTACACCTTC

V gene: TRBV4-1
clone size: many
D gene: -
J gene: TRBJ1-6
CDR3 protein: CASSLAGARREKSPLHF
CDR3 DNA: TGCGCCAGCAGCCTTGCGGGTGCCCGAAGGGAGAAGTCACCCCTCCACTTT

V gene: TRBV29-1
clone size: many
D gene: -
J gene: TRBJ1-2
CDR3 protein: CSVEKQLGPLKNGYTF
CDR3 DNA: TGCAGCGTCGAAAAGCAGTTGGGACCACTGAAGAATGGCTACACCTTC

V gene: TRBV5-1
clone size: few
D gene: TRBD2
J gene: TRBJ2-4
CDR3 protein: CASSLGAGGPSENIQYF
CDR3 DNA: TGCGCCAGCAGCTTGGGAGCGGGAGGGCCTAGTGAAAACATTCAGTACTTC

V gene: TRBV5-1
clone size: once
D gene: -
J gene: TRBJ2-5
CDR3 protein: CASSHGQETQYF
CDR3 DNA: TGCGCCAGCAGCCATGGACAGGAGACCCAGTACTTC

V gene: TRBV20-1
clone size: many
D gene: -
J gene: TRBJ1-3
CDR3 protein: CSADGFEPDSGNTIYF
CDR3 DNA: TGCAGTGCCGACGGGTTCGAGCCAGACTCTGGAAACACCATATATTTT

V gene: TRBV29-1
clone size: many
D gene: -
J gene: TRBJ2-1
CDR3 protein: CSVKGPMWDNEQFF
CDR3 DNA: TGCAGCGTGAAGGGTCCCATGTGGGACAATGAGCAGTTCTTC

V gene: TRBV29-1
clone size: many
D gene: -
J gene: TRBJ1-2
CDR3 protein: CSAGRQDHYGYTF
CDR3 DNA: TGCAGCGCAGGGAGACAGGACCACTATGGCTACACCTTC

V gene: TRBV5-1
clone size: many
D gene: -
J gene: TRBJ2-3
CDR3 protein: CASSLGQNTDTQYF
CDR3 DNA: TGCGCCAGCAGCCTCGGACAGAACACAGATACGCAGTATTTT

V gene: TRBV5-1
clone size: -
D gene: -
J gene: TRBJ1-1
CDR3 protein: CASRLRGNEAFF
CDR3 DNA: TGCGCCAGCAGACTCAGGGGAAATGAAGCTTTCTTT

V gene: TRBV10-3
clone size: many
D gene: TRBD2
J gene: TRBJ2-7
CDR3 protein: CAIRSPGRDEQYF
CDR3 DNA: TGTGCCATCAGGTCGCCAGGGAGGGACGAGCAGTACTTC

V gene: TRBV29-1
clone size: many
D gene: -
J gene: TRBJ2-3
CDR3 protein: CSWGVGTQYF
CDR3 DNA: TGCAGTTGGGGGGTTGGCACGCAGTATTTT

V gene: TRBV12-3/TRBV12-4
clone size: many
D gene: -
J gene: TRBJ2-7
CDR3 protein: CASSPRESYEQYF
CDR3 DNA: TGTGCCAGCAGTCCCCGGGAGTCCTACGAGCAGTACTTC

V gene: TRBV3-1
clone size: many
D gene: -
J gene: TRBJ1-3
CDR3 protein: CASSHRTAGHTIYF
CDR3 DNA: TGTGCCAGCAGCCACAGGACAGCAGGCCACACCATATATTTT

V gene: TRBV6-2/TRBV6-3
clone size: -
D gene: -
J gene: TRBJ2-6
CDR3 protein: CASSYSKRAGANVLTF
CDR3 DNA: TGTGCCAGCAGTTACTCGAAAAGGGCTGGGGCCAACGTCCTGACTTTC

V gene: TRBV5-1
clone size: many
D gene: -
J gene: TRBJ1-5
CDR3 protein: CASSLAPEQPQHF
CDR3 DNA: TGCGCCAGCAGCTTAGCACCAGAACAGCCCCAGCATTTT

V gene: TRBV5-1
clone size: many
D gene: -
J gene: TRBJ2-5
CDR3 protein: CASSFGNYQETQYF
CDR3 DNA: TGCGCCAGCAGCTTTGGGAATTACCAAGAGACCCAGTACTTC

V gene: TRBV29-1
clone size: many
D gene: -
J gene: TRBJ1-1
CDR3 protein: CSVWGGEAFF
CDR3 DNA: TGCAGCGTCTGGGGCGGTGAAGCTTTCTTT